These 17 T cell receptor beta chains were all obtained from the same sample, sequenced in a study of blood T cell repertoires in COVID-19. Here immunoSEQ multiplex PCR was the method, and the copy in TCRdb shows in-frame clones only, minus some. The table has about 70,000 clones, about four fifths seen once. Material: peripheral blood. The source of these receptors is an older woman with acute or convalescent COVID-19.

The J gene is TRBJ2-1, the V gene TRBV2; tentative D call: TRBD2 (5 bases). Germline lookup yields CDR1 SNHLY and CDR2 FYNNEI. The CDR3 has 13 amino acids. The germline V and J ends were trimmed by 6 bases and 5 bases, with 11 bases remaining between them. The CDR3 region is CASRAGLNNEQFF. The CDR3 DNA sequence: TGTGCCAGCAGAGCAGGACTTAACAATGAGCAGTTCTTC.

Remarks on this clone: One end of the junction varies from germline; a read error may be responsible. This chain links TRBV18 with TRBJ2-7; tentatively, D is TRBD2 (6 bases). The CDR3 loop spans 20 amino acids. From germline, CDR1 is KGHSH and CDR2 LQKENI. The CDR3 here is CASSPRTSRGFHTSSDEQYF. In DNA form, the CDR3 reads TGTGCCAGCTCACCCCGGACATCAAGAGGCTTCCATACTAGCTCCGACGAGCAGTACTTC.

Only a few counts were recorded for this clone. The chain has TRBV7-3 and TRBJ1-2; D remains unclear. The CDR3 length is 15 residues. In germline, CDR1 is SGHTA, CDR2 FQGTGA. The ends were cut back, 6 bases at V and 2 bases at J, with 16 bases in the middle. For the CDR3, the DNA is TGTGCCAGCAGACTTTATCCAGGCCTCAACTATGGCTACACCTTC. Its translation: CASRLYPGLNYGYTF.

The chain uses TRBV5-1 and TRBJ2-6, with TRBD1 matching 9 bases. Germline V gene lookup returns CDR1 SGHRS and CDR2 YFSETQ. The CDR3 extends over 20 amino acids. V lost 2 bases, J lost 0 bases, and 12 bases stayed unmatched. The CDR3 DNA reads as TGCGCCAGCAGCTTATTCACCAGGACAGGGGATTTCTCTGGGGCCAACGTCCTGACTTTC. Its translation is CASSLFTRTGDFSGANVLTF. Full variable domain (outside the CDR3, taken from reference TRBV5-1 and TRBJ2-6): KAGVTQTPRYLIKTRGQQVTLSCSPISGHRSVSWYQQTPGQGLQFLFEYFSETQRNKGNFPGRFSGRQFSNSRSEMNVSTLELGDSALYLCASSLFTRTGDFSGANVLTFGAGSRLTVL.

J is TRBJ1-2 and V is TRBV5-1; 8 bases line up with TRBD1. Germline V lookup: CDR1 SGHRS, CDR2 YFSETQ. The CDR3 is made up of 16 amino acids. V dropped 3 bases and J dropped 4; count of bases not matched to a gene: 11. The DNA of the CDR3 is TGCGCCAGCAGCTCCGGACAGGGTGTTATTCTCTATGGCTACACCTTC. Translation: CASSSGQGVILYGYTF. The variable domain in full, with the rest retrieved from reference TRBV5-1 and TRBJ1-2, is KAGVTQTPRYLIKTRGQQVTLSCSPISGHRSVSWYQQTPGQGLQFLFEYFSETQRNKGNFPGRFSGRQFSNSRSEMNVSTLELGDSALYLCASSSGQGVILYGYTFGSGTRLTVV.

The chain employs TRBV7-2 and TRBJ1-5, with a weak D call TRBD1 (6 bases). The CDR3 has 13 residues. From germline, CDR1 is SGHTA and CDR2 FQGNSA. With 7 bases removed from V and 3 bases from J, the gap between germline ends came to 10 bases. The CDR3 nucleotides are TGTGCCAGCACAGGGGCGATCAATCAGCCCCAGCATTTT. Its protein is CASTGAINQPQHF. The entire variable domain, with the rest obtained from reference TRBV7-2 and TRBJ1-5, is as follows: GAGVSQSPSNKVTEKGKDVELRCDPISGHTALYWYRQSLGQGLEFLIYFQGNSAPDKSGLPSDRFSAERTGGSVSTLTIQRTQQEDSAVYLCASTGAINQPQHFGDGTRLSIL.

The V call is TRBV6-5, the J call TRBJ2-1, with 11 bases that match TRBD2. This CDR3 is 15 amino acids long. Unmatched junction bases numbered 6, after V lost 6 bases and J lost 5 bases. Germline V gene lookup returns CDR1 MNHEY and CDR2 SVGAGI. The CDR3 spells CASSYRLAGNNEQFF. In DNA, the CDR3 is TGTGCCAGCAGCTATAGACTAGCGGGAAACAATGAGCAGTTCTTC.

The chain joins TRBV5-6 to TRBJ2-5; TRBD1 might be the D (7 bases). Germline V gives CDR1 SGHDT, CDR2 YYEEEE. CDR3 length equals 15 residues. V shed 0 bases and J shed 5 bases, with 14 bases lying between them. The chain's CDR3 is CASSLGWRGQETQYF. CDR3 coding DNA: TGTGCCAGCAGCTTGGGCTGGAGGGGGCAGGAGACCCAGTACTTC.

This sequence joins TRBV7-9 and TRBJ1-5, with a weak D call TRBD1 (6 bases). V was shortened by 5 bases and J by 7 bases, with 12 bases between the two germline ends. Germline V gene lookup returns CDR1 SEHNR and CDR2 FQNEAQ (reference sequence). The CDR3 contains 13 residues. The CDR3 nucleotides are TGTGCCAGCAGCCGACAGGATGCCCAGCCCCAGCATTTT. Protein: CASSRQDAQPQHF.

The rearrangement uses TRBV28 and TRBJ2-7, with 12 nucleotides matching TRBD1. The CDR3 covers 15 residues. Germline lookup yields CDR1 MDHEN and CDR2 SYDVKM. V lost 6 bases and J lost 5; bases outside the gene matches: 8. The CDR3 bases are TGTGCCAGCAGAAGAGGGGGACAGGGGGCTCACGAGCAGTACTTC. Translation gives CASRRGGQGAHEQYF.

The J gene is TRBJ1-1, the V gene TRBV28; D remains unclear. V was shortened by 4 bases and J by 11 bases, with 14 bases between the two germline ends. Germline loops: CDR1 MDHEN, CDR2 SYDVKM. This CDR3 has 12 residues. The CDR3 DNA sequence: TGTGCCAGCAGTTCCCCGGGGAGGGCGGCTTTCTTT. Its translation is CASSSPGRAAFF.

This chain uses TRBV5-1 with TRBJ1-1, with D hard to call. Trimming removed 1 base at V and 0 bases at J, with 7 bases between. The CDR3 runs 14 residues. Germline CDR1 reads SGHRS; CDR2 reads YFSETQ. The CDR3 coding sequence is TGCGCCAGCAGCTTGTCTAGGATGAACACTGAAGCTTTCTTT. Amino acids: CASSLSRMNTEAFF. The whole variable domain, filled in from reference TRBV5-1 and TRBJ1-1, reads KAGVTQTPRYLIKTRGQQVTLSCSPISGHRSVSWYQQTPGQGLQFLFEYFSETQRNKGNFPGRFSGRQFSNSRSEMNVSTLELGDSALYLCASSLSRMNTEAFFGQGTRLTVV.

The chain's CDR3 is CATRQGSRDEQYF. Here the CDR3 DNA reads TGTGCCACCAGACAGGGGTCTAGGGACGAGCAGTACTTC. The chain links TRBV13 to TRBJ2-7; TRBD1 matches at 8 bases. The CDR3 covers 13 residues. V shed 10 bases, J shed 5 bases, and the junction held 10 bases outside the gene matches. Germline CDR1 and CDR2: PRHDT and FYEKMQ (reference sequence).

The genes are TRBV7-9 and TRBJ2-1, with TRBD2 as a possible D gene (5 bases). CDR1 and CDR2 from the germline V gene are SEHNR and FQNEAQ (reference sequence). V gave up 8 bases and J gave up 0 bases, with 20 bases separating them. The CDR3 loop spans 17 amino acids. This chain's CDR3 is CASGKERGSTSYNEQFF. The CDR3 DNA is TGTGCCAGCGGGAAGGAACGGGGATCTACCTCCTACAATGAGCAGTTCTTC.

The V call is TRBV7-9, the J call TRBJ1-1, with a tentative D call TRBD1 (6 bases). The germline CDR1 and CDR2 sequences are SEHNR and FQNEAQ (reference sequence). V gave up 6 bases and J gave up 5 bases, with 19 bases separating them. CDR3 size: 15 residues. The CDR3 here is CASRPITGYGTEAFF. The CDR3 DNA sequence: TGTGCCAGCAGGCCTATAACAGGGTATGGGACTGAAGCTTTCTTT.

The V call is TRBV5-6, the J call TRBJ2-7; 13 bases match TRBD2. This CDR3 spans 15 amino acids. The V and J ends lost 4 bases and 2 bases, in that order; junction bases with no gene match: 3. Germline V lookup: CDR1 SGHDT, CDR2 YYEEEE. CDR3 nucleotide sequence: TGTGCCAGCAGCAAACTAGCGGGGGGGACCTACGAGCAGTACTTC. Residues: CASSKLAGGTYEQYF.

The chain couples TRBV2 to TRBJ2-5, with TRBD2 matching over 10 bases. The CDR3 sequence is 15 residues long. Trimming at V came to 6 bases and at J to 4 bases, leaving 8 bases not matched to a gene. The germline gives CDR1 SNHLY, CDR2 FYNNEI. The CDR3 nucleotides are TGTGCCAGCAGGCCAGCGGGGGGGCCGGGAGAGACCCAGTACTTC. Protein sequence: CASRPAGGPGETQYF.